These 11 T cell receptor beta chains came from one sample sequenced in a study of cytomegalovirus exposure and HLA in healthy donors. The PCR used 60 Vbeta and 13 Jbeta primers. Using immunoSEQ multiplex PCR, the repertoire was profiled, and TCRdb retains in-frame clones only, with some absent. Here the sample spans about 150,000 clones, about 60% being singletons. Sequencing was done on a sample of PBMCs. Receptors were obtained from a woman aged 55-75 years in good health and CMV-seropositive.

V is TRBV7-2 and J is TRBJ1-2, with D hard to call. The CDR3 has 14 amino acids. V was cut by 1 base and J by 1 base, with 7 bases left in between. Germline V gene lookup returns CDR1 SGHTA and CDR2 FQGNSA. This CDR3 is CASSLVSGNYGYTF. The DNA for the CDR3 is TGTGCCAGCAGCTTAGTATCCGGTAACTATGGCTACACCTTC.

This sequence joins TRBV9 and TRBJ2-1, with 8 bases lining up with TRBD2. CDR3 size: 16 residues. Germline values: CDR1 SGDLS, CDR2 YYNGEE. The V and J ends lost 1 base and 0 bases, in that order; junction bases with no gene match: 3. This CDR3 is CASSVNSGTSYNEQFF. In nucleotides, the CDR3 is TGTGCCAGCAGCGTAAATAGCGGGACCTCCTACAATGAGCAGTTCTTC. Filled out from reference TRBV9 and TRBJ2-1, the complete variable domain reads DSGVTQTPKHLITATGQRVTLRCSPRSGDLSVYWYQQSLDQGLQFLIQYYNGEERAKGNILERFSAQQFPDLHSELNLSSLELGDSALYFCASSVNSGTSYNEQFFGPGTRLTVL.

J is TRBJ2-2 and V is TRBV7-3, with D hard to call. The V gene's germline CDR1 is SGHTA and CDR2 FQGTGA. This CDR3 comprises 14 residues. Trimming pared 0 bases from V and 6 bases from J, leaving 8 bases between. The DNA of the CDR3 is TGTGCCAGCAGCTTAACGTTCGAGCCCGGGGAGCTGTTTTTT. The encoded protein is CASSLTFEPGELFF.

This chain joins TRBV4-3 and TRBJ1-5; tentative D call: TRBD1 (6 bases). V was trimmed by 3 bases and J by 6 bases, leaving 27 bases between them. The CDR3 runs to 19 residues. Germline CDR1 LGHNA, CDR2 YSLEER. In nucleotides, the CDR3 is TGCGCCAGCAGCCAGGATTTCTTAGCGGGGCAGGGGACTTCTCAGCCCCAGCATTTT. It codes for CASSQDFLAGQGTSQPQHF.

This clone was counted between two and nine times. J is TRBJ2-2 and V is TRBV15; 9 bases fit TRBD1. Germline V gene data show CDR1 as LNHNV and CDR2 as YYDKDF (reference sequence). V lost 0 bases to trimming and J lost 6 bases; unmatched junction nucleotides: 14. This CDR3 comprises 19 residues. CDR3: CATSRDLNRGRGAAGELFF. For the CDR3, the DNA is TGTGCCACCAGCAGAGACCTGAACAGGGGGCGAGGTGCGGCCGGGGAGCTGTTTTTT.

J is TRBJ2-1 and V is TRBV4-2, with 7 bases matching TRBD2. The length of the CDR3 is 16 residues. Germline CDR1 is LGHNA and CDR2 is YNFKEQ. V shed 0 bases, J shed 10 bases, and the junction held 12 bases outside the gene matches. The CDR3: CASSQDASGALREQFF. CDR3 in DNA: TGTGCCAGCAGCCAAGATGCCAGCGGGGCTCTAAGGGAGCAGTTCTTC.

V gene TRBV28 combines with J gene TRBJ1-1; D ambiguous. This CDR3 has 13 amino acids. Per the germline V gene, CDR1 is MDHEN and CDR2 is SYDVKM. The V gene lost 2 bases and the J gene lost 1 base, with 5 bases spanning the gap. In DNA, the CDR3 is TGTGCCAGCAGTTTAGCACAGAACACTGAAGCTTTCTTT. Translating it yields CASSLAQNTEAFF.

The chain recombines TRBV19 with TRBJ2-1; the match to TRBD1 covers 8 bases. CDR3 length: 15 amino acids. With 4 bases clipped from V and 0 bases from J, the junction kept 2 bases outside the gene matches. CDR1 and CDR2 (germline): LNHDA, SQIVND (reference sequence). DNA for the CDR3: TGTGCCAGTAGTAGGCAGGGGGCCTCCTACAATGAGCAGTTCTTC. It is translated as CASSRQGASYNEQFF.

CDR3: CASRQNYGYTF. Written as DNA, the CDR3 is TGTGCCAGCAGACAGAACTATGGCTACACCTTC. The rearrangement joins TRBV28 to TRBJ1-2; no reliable D call. This CDR3 comprises 11 residues. V lost 6 bases and J 2 bases, leaving 4 bases between the germline ends. The germline CDR1 and CDR2 sequences are MDHEN and SYDVKM.

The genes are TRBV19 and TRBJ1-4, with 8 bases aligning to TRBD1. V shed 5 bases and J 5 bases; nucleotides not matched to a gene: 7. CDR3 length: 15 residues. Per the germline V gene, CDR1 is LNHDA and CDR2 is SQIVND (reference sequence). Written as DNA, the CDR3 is TGTGCCAGTAGTGCGTCAGGGGGCCCGAATGAAAAACTGTTTTTT. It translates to CASSASGGPNEKLFF.

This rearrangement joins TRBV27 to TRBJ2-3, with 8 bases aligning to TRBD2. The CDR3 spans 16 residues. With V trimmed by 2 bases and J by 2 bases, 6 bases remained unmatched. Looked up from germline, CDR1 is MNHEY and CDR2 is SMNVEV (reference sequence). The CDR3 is CASSLQSGGHTDTQYF. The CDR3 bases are TGTGCCAGCAGTTTACAGTCGGGGGGGCACACAGATACGCAGTATTTT.